This T cell receptor (beta chain) comes out of a study of T cells in Graves' hyperthyroidism and ophthalmopathy. This clonotype was detected a few times. The V and J ends lost 0 bases and 3 bases, in that order; junction bases with no gene match: 11. The V gene's germline CDR1 is SGHNT and CDR2 YYREEE (reference sequence). This CDR3 has 19 amino acids. TCR beta CDR3 region amplification was performed from RNA transcripts. HTBI primers were used for first-round RT-PCR of the TCR CDR3. TCRdb reanalysed the multiplex PCR reads using MiXCR and keeps one entry per CDR3 protein. The sample lists about 600,000 distinct CDR3 sequences, approximately 15% seen once, with around 7% in the top ten.

V gene TRBV5-4 combines with J gene TRBJ2-6; 8 positions agree with TRBD2. The receptor was isolated from a young woman with Graves' ophthalmopathy. Input material: blood. CDR3 bases: TGTGCCAGCAGCTTGGCGGGACTAGTGCCCGCAGGTGGGGCCAACGTCCTGACTTTC. It codes for CASSLAGLVPAGGANVLTF.